Included here is one T cell receptor beta chain sequence, with context. These data originate in a study of blood T cell repertoires in COVID-19. Study-wide background: Spain, Italy and the United States supplied samples that represented acute and convalescent COVID-19. The analysed material was cDNA or gDNA that came from T cells, B-cell-depleted T cells, or PBMCs.

V was clipped by 3 bases and J by 4 bases, with 9 bases between them. From germline, CDR1 is MNHEY and CDR2 SMNVEV (reference sequence). The CDR3 consists of 13 residues. Original methodology: The assay estimated nucleated cells by amplifying reference gene primers. The assay was immunoSEQ multiplex PCR, and TCRdb's table has in-frame clones only and misses some. V and J calls and clone size are copied from that table; D and trimming were computed from the DNA. The data show about 190,000 clones, about 89% seen once. Sequencing used peripheral blood. This chain links TRBV27 with TRBJ2-5, with D possibly matching TRBD1 (5 bases). The receptor was derived from a man aged 35 to 55 with acute or convalescent COVID-19. The CDR3 sequence is CASSFGAVETQYF. The CDR3, as DNA: TGTGCCAGCAGTTTTGGGGCAGTAGAGACCCAGTACTTC.